This T cell receptor (beta chain) comes out of a study of cytomegalovirus exposure and HLA in healthy donors. Germline loops: CDR1 MGHRA, CDR2 YSYEKL. V lost 4 bases, J lost 0 bases, and 6 bases stayed unmatched. The CDR3 is made up of 16 amino acids. PCR primers comprised 60 Vbeta and 13 Jbeta primers. Assay used: immunoSEQ multiplex PCR; TCRdb lists only in-frame clones, some missing. The repertoire holds 140,000 to 150,000 clones, with 77% as singletons. The sequencing sample was made of PBMCs. The sequence derives from a male donor in good health and CMV-seronegative. The V and J genes are TRBV4-1 and TRBJ2-1, with 7 bases fitting TRBD2. CDR3 coding DNA: TGCGCCAGCAGCCGGTTGGGGGGGGTCTCCTACAATGAGCAGTTCTTC. This translates into CASSRLGGVSYNEQFF.